Listed below are T cell receptor beta chains from one sample, sequenced in a study of identical twins. TCRdb called the 5' RACE reads again in MiXCR, with one record for every CDR3 protein. The table shows hundreds of thousands of distinct CDR3 sequences, with less than 10% occurring only once. The same specimen was also included in a second study, on yellow fever vaccine responses in identical twins.

What was sequenced was PBMCs. The origin of the receptors is a woman younger than 30 in good health. Both conserved end residues are part of each CDR3. A D gene is named only where the DNA matches it firmly. Size values are once, few and many counts, or a class for expanded clones, and some rows have none.

j_gene	d_gene	abundance	v_gene	CDR3aa	CDR3nt
TRBJ2-2	.	few	TRBV14	CASSQRTINTGELFF	TGTGCCAGCAGCCAAAGGACTATTAACACCGGGGAGCTGTTTTTT
TRBJ2-7	.	few	TRBV5-1	CASSPSGQPNYEQYF	TGCGCCAGCAGCCCTTCGGGACAACCAAACTACGAGCAGTACTTC
TRBJ2-5	TRBD2	.	TRBV5-4	CASSSASGGAGWETQYF	TGTGCCAGCAGCAGCGCTAGCGGGGGGGCCGGATGGGAGACCCAGTACTTC
TRBJ2-5	.	many	TRBV28	CASSSQRESQETQYF	TGTGCCAGCAGTTCCCAAAGGGAGAGTCAAGAGACCCAGTACTTC
TRBJ2-5	.	many	TRBV6-6	CASRRSQETQYF	TGTGCCAGCAGACGGTCCCAAGAGACCCAGTACTTC
TRBJ2-7	TRBD2	many	TRBV28	CASSLTASGNYEQYF	TGTGCCAGCAGTTTAACGGCTAGCGGGAACTACGAGCAGTACTTC
TRBJ2-3	TRBD2	.	TRBV2	CASSATRDYSTDTQYF	TGTGCCAGCAGTGCTACGCGGGACTATAGCACAGATACGCAGTATTTT
TRBJ2-2	.	few	TRBV6-1	CASSPSLVPGELFF	TGTGCCAGCAGTCCGTCGTTGGTCCCCGGGGAGCTGTTTTTT
TRBJ2-7	.	many	TRBV6-5	CASSLTPYEQYF	TGCGCCAGCAGCTTGACCCCCTACGAGCAGTACTTC
TRBJ2-1	TRBD2	.	TRBV18	CASSPPTSGRGRDEQFF	TGTGCCAGCTCACCACCGACTAGCGGGAGGGGGCGGGATGAGCAGTTCTTC
TRBJ2-7	.	few	TRBV7-9	CASSLGTGTNLYEQYF	TGTGCCAGCAGCTTAGGGACCGGGACCAACCTTTACGAGCAGTACTTC
TRBJ1-1	.	.	TRBV7-2	CASSSRVQYTEAFF	TGTGCCAGCAGCTCGAGGGTACAGTACACTGAAGCTTTCTTT
TRBJ2-3	.	.	TRBV28	CASSLPAGRTDTQYF	TGTGCCAGCAGTTTGCCGGCGGGGAGGACAGATACGCAGTATTTT
TRBJ2-3	.	.	TRBV5-4	CASSGRGDTQYF	TGTGCCAGCAGCGGTCGAGGGGATACGCAGTATTTT
TRBJ1-6	.	few	TRBV5-1	CASSLEGFDSPLHF	TGCGCCAGCAGCTTGGAAGGGTTCGATTCACCCCTCCACTTT
TRBJ1-1	.	.	TRBV20-1	CSARGVRTARNTEAFF	TGCAGTGCTAGAGGTGTAAGGACAGCGAGGAACACTGAAGCTTTCTTT
TRBJ1-2	.	many	TRBV6-5	CASRSTGTGGYTF	TGTGCCAGCAGATCAACAGGGACGGGTGGCTACACCTTC
TRBJ2-3	TRBD2	many	TRBV27	CASSFRGLAGGGTDTQYF	TGTGCCAGCAGTTTCAGGGGACTAGCGGGAGGAGGGACAGATACGCAGTATTTT
TRBJ2-7	TRBD2	.	TRBV12-3/TRBV12-4	CASSLGRGIRHEQYF	TGTGCCAGCAGTTTAGGGCGGGGGATTAGGCACGAGCAGTACTTC
TRBJ2-2	.	.	TRBV29-1	CSVAYQANTGELFF	TGCAGCGTTGCCTACCAGGCGAACACCGGGGAGCTGTTTTTT
TRBJ2-2	TRBD2	few	TRBV4-3	CASSLGLAGGTGELLF	TGCGCCAGCAGCCTGGGACTAGCGGGAGGAACCGGGGAGCTGCTTTTT
TRBJ1-4	.	.	TRBV4-3	CASSQGRSTNEKLFF	TGCGCCAGCAGCCAAGGACGGAGTACTAATGAAAAACTGTTTTTT
TRBJ2-4	.	.	TRBV4-2	CASSPGRGGSDIQYF	TGTGCCAGCAGCCCTGGCAGGGGGGGTTCGGACATTCAGTACTTC
TRBJ2-2	.	.	TRBV30	CASGDERGNTGELFF	TGTGCCTCGGGGGACGAACGGGGGAACACCGGGGAGCTGTTTTTT
TRBJ2-3	.	.	TRBV5-1	CASRRGAGDTQYF	TGCGCCAGCAGACGGGGGGCAGGAGATACGCAGTATTTT
TRBJ2-2	.	few	TRBV3-1	CASSQGRGPNTGELFF	TGTGCCAGCAGCCAAGGACGCGGCCCTAACACCGGGGAGCTGTTTTTT
TRBJ2-5	TRBD2	.	TRBV5-1	CASSLVAGSLGTQYF	TGCGCCAGCAGCTTAGTAGCGGGCTCTTTAGGGACCCAGTACTTC
TRBJ2-1	.	.	TRBV4-3	CASSRLPADSSYNEQFF	TGCGCCAGCAGCCGCCTCCCGGCGGACAGCTCCTACAATGAGCAGTTCTTC
TRBJ2-6	.	.	TRBV6-1	CASTNPGHRSSGANVLTF	TGTGCCAGCACCAACCCGGGACACCGAAGCTCTGGGGCCAACGTCCTGACTTTC
TRBJ2-3	TRBD2	few	TRBV20-1	CSAPTSGRGGGTDTQYF	TGCAGTGCTCCCACTAGCGGGAGAGGGGGGGGCACAGATACGCAGTATTTT
TRBJ2-5	.	few	TRBV20-1	CSARDTVPVLKTQYF	TGCAGTGCTAGAGACACCGTTCCAGTGTTAAAGACCCAGTACTTC
TRBJ2-1	TRBD2	few	TRBV20-1	CSARDLAGGLNEQFF	TGCAGTGCTAGAGATTTAGCGGGGGGGCTCAATGAGCAGTTCTTC
TRBJ2-6	.	few	TRBV6-5	CASSYQSGANVLTF	TGTGCCAGCAGTTACCAGTCTGGGGCCAACGTCCTGACTTTC
TRBJ2-2	.	few	TRBV11-3	CASSFRAGLSGELFF	TGTGCCAGCAGCTTTAGGGCAGGGCTCTCCGGGGAGCTGTTTTTT
TRBJ2-3	TRBD1	many	TRBV10-3	CAIRTRTGTTDTQYF	TGTGCCATCAGAACGAGGACAGGGACCACAGATACGCAGTATTTT
TRBJ2-3	.	.	TRBV7-2	CASSLQGPGTDTQYF	TGTGCCAGCAGCTTACAGGGGCCTGGCACAGATACGCAGTATTTT
TRBJ2-7	.	.	TRBV5-5	CASSWVGEQYF	TGTGCCAGCAGCTGGGTAGGCGAGCAGTACTTC
TRBJ2-3	TRBD2	many	TRBV20-1	CSARAASGRTDTQYF	TGCAGTGCTAGAGCCGCTAGCGGGCGCACAGATACGCAGTATTTT
TRBJ1-2	.	few	TRBV20-1	CSASLSVIGGYTF	TGCAGTGCTAGTCTCTCGGTCATTGGGGGCTACACCTTC
TRBJ2-7	.	few	TRBV4-2	CASSQATTLGLSYEQYF	TGTGCCAGCAGCCAAGCAACTACACTAGGGCTTTCCTACGAGCAGTACTTC
TRBJ2-7	TRBD1	few	TRBV9	CASSPRDRDYEQYF	TGTGCCAGCAGCCCAAGGGACAGGGACTACGAGCAGTACTTC
TRBJ2-3	TRBD2	.	TRBV9	CASSGRGLAGQDTQYF	TGTGCCAGCAGCGGGAGGGGACTAGCGGGACAAGATACGCAGTATTTT
TRBJ2-2	.	few	TRBV28	CASSLIGSKELFF	TGTGCCAGCAGTTTAATAGGGAGCAAGGAGCTGTTTTTT
TRBJ2-7	TRBD2	few	TRBV2	CASRTSGVYEQYF	TGTGCCAGCAGGACTAGCGGGGTCTACGAGCAGTACTTC
TRBJ2-3	TRBD2	few	TRBV11-2	CASSFGSGGGDTQYF	TGTGCCTCCAGCTTTGGGAGCGGGGGGGGAGATACGCAGTATTTT
TRBJ2-3	.	.	TRBV5-1	CASSLAGGGWATDTQYF	TGCGCCAGCAGCTTGGCCGGAGGGGGTTGGGCCACAGATACGCAGTATTTT
TRBJ2-7	.	many	TRBV6-5	CASSYSFSRNYEQYF	TGTGCCAGCAGTTACTCTTTTTCGCGGAATTACGAGCAGTACTTC
TRBJ2-7	TRBD1	many	TRBV7-2	CASTPGQGYEQYF	TGTGCCAGCACCCCGGGACAGGGCTACGAGCAGTACTTC
TRBJ2-5	TRBD2	few	TRBV7-8	CASSERLAGALETQYF	TGTGCCAGCAGCGAGCGACTAGCGGGAGCTCTGGAGACCCAGTACTTC
TRBJ2-1	TRBD2	few	TRBV7-2	CASSLESGSYNEQFF	TGTGCCAGCAGCTTAGAGAGCGGGAGTTACAATGAGCAGTTCTTC
TRBJ2-2	TRBD2	few	TRBV20-1	CSASSSGSITGELFF	TGCAGTGCTAGTTCTAGCGGGAGTATCACCGGGGAGCTGTTTTTT
TRBJ2-2	.	.	TRBV6-7	CASSSDRGSNTGELFF	TGTGCCAGCAGTTCGGACAGAGGGTCGAACACCGGGGAGCTGTTTTTT